This is a list of T cell receptor beta chains from one sample in a study of cytomegalovirus exposure and HLA in healthy donors. Assay used: immunoSEQ multiplex PCR; TCRdb lists only in-frame clones, some missing. The table lists 90,000 to 120,000 clones, less than 85% of them singletons. Source material: PBMCs. The receptor set was obtained from a man aged 18 to 29 in good health and CMV-seronegative. Both conserved end residues are part of each CDR3.

>TRBV5-1|TRBJ1-1
CASSLTGEANTEAFF
>TRBV19|TRBJ1-5
CASSDRVRTQPQHF
>TRBV6-6|TRBJ2-3
CASSRTSGGGDTQYF
>TRBV21-1|TRBJ2-5
CASSKATRDRKGETQYF
>TRBV7-6|TRBJ2-3
CASSLASFTDTQYF
>TRBV28|TRBJ2-1
CASSFAQGYYNEQFF
>TRBV29-1|TRBJ1-1
CSVGVTGGTEAFF
>TRBV20-1|TRBJ1-2
CSASQGQGYPF
>TRBV5-4|TRBJ2-7
CASSFRDSQYEQYF
>TRBV27|TRBJ1-5
CASSSDSRRQPQHF
>TRBV9|TRBJ2-7
CASSLGQGAVEQYF
>TRBV7-2|TRBJ1-5
CASSLGPNQPQHF
>TRBV9|TRBJ1-1
CASSHRLGTEAFF
>TRBV5-6|TRBJ2-3
CASYFLGGAEDTQYF
>TRBV5-4|TRBJ1-2
CASSFGDRASGYTF
>TRBV7-9|TRBJ2-7
CSSSPRDYEQYF
>TRBV5-4|TRBJ2-3
CASSLRGTTDTQYF
>TRBV7-8|TRBJ1-5
CASSFRGQGAINQPQHF
>TRBV5-4|TRBJ1-2
CASSFDRGYGYTF
>TRBV10-1|TRBJ1-1
CASSVLTSSEAFF
>TRBV7-9|TRBJ2-6
CASSHRDSEANVLTF
>TRBV5-1|TRBJ2-3
CASSLWESGGTDTQYF
>TRBV19|TRBJ2-2
CASRWKTGTANTGELFF
>TRBV5-4|TRBJ1-1
CASSLGFMNTEAFF
>TRBV29-1|TRBJ2-1
CSVGTGGFYNEQFF
>TRBV5-1|TRBJ1-4
CASSLVAGTNEKLFF
>TRBV10-3|TRBJ2-4
CAIRRAGENIQYF
>TRBV5-4|TRBJ2-7
CASSTSGGGSYEQYF
>TRBV6-1|TRBJ1-3
CASSEHRAGNTIYF
>TRBV5-6|TRBJ2-6
CASSAGVSGANVLTF
>TRBV11-1|TRBJ2-7
CASSLEFRGYEQYF
>TRBV7-3|TRBJ2-3
CASSVGLAGGTDTQYF
>TRBV5-1|TRBJ2-3
CASSPDTSTDTQYF
>TRBV15|TRBJ2-7
CATSRAASGSYEQYF
>TRBV4-3|TRBJ2-2
CASSQAGQGFSELFF
>TRBV15|TRBJ1-2
CATSRERGNRNYGYTF
>TRBV9|TRBJ2-7
CASSATGGLFDYEQYF
>TRBV28|TRBJ2-7
CASSPGQGGSEQYF
>TRBV7-8|TRBJ1-3
CASSFQPGKLSGNTIYF
>TRBV6-1|TRBJ1-4
CASSEARGREKLFF
>TRBV4-3|TRBJ2-1
CASSQDLLAGWNEQFF
>TRBV6-6|TRBJ1-1
CASRTGVGAFF
>TRBV4-3|TRBJ1-2
CASSPNAGTGDGYTF
>TRBV6-1|TRBJ2-4
CASSEAGGGTKNIQYF
>TRBV2|TRBJ2-3
CASSEELRVFSTDTQYF
>TRBV15|TRBJ2-1
CATSRGGQGTNEQFF
>TRBV2|TRBJ2-5
CASRETGLQETQYF
>TRBV5-1|TRBJ2-3
CASSLWENLGDTQYF
>TRBV29-1|TRBJ2-7
CSVVSGVAYEQYF
>TRBV7-6|TRBJ1-6
CASSLSPGAPNSPLHF
>TRBV7-8|TRBJ1-4
CASSPIGRVNEKLFF
>TRBV5-4|TRBJ1-2
CASSLDGTGGYTF
>TRBV15|TRBJ2-5
CATSSLAGETQYF
>TRBV5-5|TRBJ2-6
CASRPIPGQGAGANVLTF
>TRBV5-4|TRBJ1-1
CASSSRTENTEAFF
>TRBV6-5|TRBJ2-7
CASSRTGREQYF
>TRBV7-2|TRBJ2-5
CASSPGHQETQYF
>TRBV4-2|TRBJ2-1
CASSPGTSGYNEQFF